The T cell receptor (beta chain) described here comes from a study of shared clonotypes between healthy human individuals (dated by TCRdb to between 2020 and 2021). A note on the overall study: A few men and a couple of women, aged 18 to 49 years, made up the cohort. For each donor, three plates each were used for CD4 naive and CD4 memory, two plates were used for CD8 naive, and one plate was used for CD8 memory. To estimate repertoire size and how much clonotypes are shared between individuals, the study performed deep sequencing of blood TCR repertoires from roughly five healthy adults. Libraries were prepared and TCR repertoires were sequenced by different laboratories using diverse techniques, in order to increase sequencing depth and limit assay-specific biases. Between about 0.94 and 10 billion PBMCs per donor were obtained by leukapheresis. What the research found in general, with its limitations: Only blood was sampled, and tissue TCR repertoires likely differ from those in blood. Pairwise subsampling indicated that sequencing depth was expected to affect the degree of clonotype sharing among donors. Across a few donors, around 5% of naive CD4, 3% to 3.5% of naive CD8, around 2.5% of memory CD4, and 0.4% of memory CD8 clonotypes were shared. Estimated clonotype richness was generally larger for naive than for memory subsets. Even with the large sequencing depth, rarefaction of the sorted-subset datasets indicated that sequencing was incomplete. The small number of donors limited the genetic and exposure-history diversity represented. Compared with non-shared clonotypes, the clonotypes found in all four sorted-subset donors had higher generation probabilities.

Deletion took 3 bases off V and 2 bases off J, with a span of 11 bases between the germline ends. Via the germline V gene, CDR1 is SGHTS and CDR2 YDEGEE. From the cysteine through the phenylalanine, the CDR3 covers 15 amino acids. Only the CDR3 DNA is retained, 45 bases long and in frame from the first base. TCR CDR3 regions were amplified from genomic DNA by multiplex PCR using the deep immunoSEQ assay. Extracted genomic DNA from each cell subset was spread evenly across all wells of several immunoSEQ 96-well plates, with each plate serving as a replicate. For sorted subsets, 150 to 200 ng genomic DNA, equal to 25,000 to 35,000 T cell genomes, was loaded into each replicate PCR. The purified libraries were quantified using a Qubit 3.0 fluorometer, sized with a Bioanalyzer 2100, and then quantified again using the KAPA Library Quantification kit. A separate single-read 150-cycle Illumina NextSeq 550 flow cell was used to sequence each immunoSEQ 96-well plate. Regarding the original processing steps: Because the immunoSEQ output held only junctional sequences and lacked quality scores, the filtering could not match the filtering applied to full-length reads. To assign V/J genes and CDR3, sequences were annotated against IMGT germline references using PyIR, a Python wrapper for IgBLAST v1.9. Any read was removed if the V/J assignment was weak (E-value above 1e-6), the CDR3 was missing, or the read contained stop codons, out-of-frame junctions, or ambiguous translated residues. A V3J clonotype was defined by an identical inferred V gene, J gene, and CDR3 amino acid sequence. Percentage overlap between repertoires was computed as shared unique clonotypes divided by the size of the smaller repertoire. RTK rarefaction, the Chao1 estimator, and Recon v2.1 estimates of unobserved clonotypes were used to assess repertoire richness. For all TCRbeta clonotypes obtained by the gDNA method from four donors, generation probabilities were computed with OLGA. In TCRdb, the immuneACCESS table is reduced to in-frame sequences with V and J assigned. These tables do not hold every clone; where another copy was compared, an unresolved V gene accounts for under half, and the others remain unexplained. That table furnishes V, J and clone size, whereas the DNA furnished D and trimming. This sample lists over a million clones; about 74% were detected once. The ten largest clones capture approximately 1.5% of the sample.

Comment on this clone: Its specific antigen is unknown. There are no base qualities to consult, and no much larger clone falls within one base.

Donors were healthy HIV-negative adults with no recently reported acute infections or vaccinations. Every donor was a Caucasian adult living in Nashville, Tennessee, USA. CD4+ T cells were enriched by magnetic negative selection, after which naive cells were positively selected on CD45RA and the negative fraction was taken as the memory subset. After blood collection by leukapheresis, PBMCs were isolated using Ficoll-Histopaque density gradient centrifugation and then cryopreserved in the vapor phase of liquid nitrogen. Analytical flow cytometry was used to check the purity and quantity of every magnetically sorted T cell population. From each sorted fraction, genomic DNA was isolated and quantified by UV absorbance on a Nanodrop 2000c.

The sequencing input was memory CD4+ T cells sorted from blood. The cell subset or site label, as the study defines it: CD45RA-negative fraction. The receptor comes from a man aged 18 to 35 in good health. In this chain, TRBV5-8 is recombined with TRBJ1-4, with no reliable assignment of the D segment. The nucleotides read TGTGCCAGCAGCTACGGATTTGGGACTAATGAAAAACTGTTTTTT. Translated, this is CASSYGFGTNEKLFF.